The TCR beta chain under discussion was sequenced for a study of blood T cell repertoires in COVID-19. CDR1 is MNHNY, CDR2 SVGAGI, per germline (reference sequence). CDR3 size: 16 residues. V lost 6 bases and J 0 bases, leaving 17 bases between the germline ends. The method was immunoSEQ multiplex PCR; TCRdb's version includes in-frame clones alone and lacks a portion of them. Of some 120,000 clones listed, 85% are singletons. The V call is TRBV6-6, the J call TRBJ1-2; D remains ambiguous. This TCR came from a human donor in a cohort sampled during active COVID-19. Input material: peripheral blood. Here the CDR3 reads CASSPGPQRANYGYTF. The CDR3 DNA sequence: TGTGCCAGCAGCCCAGGCCCCCAGAGAGCTAACTATGGCTACACCTTC.